This TCR beta chain was documented in a study of T cells in women clearing cervical HPV infection. Some clones are missing from TCRdb's copy, which holds only in-frame ones; the method was immunoSEQ multiplex PCR. The ten most abundant clones cover roughly 4.2% of a sample with about 31,000 clones. This TCR was sampled from a woman between 18 and 70 years old with a cervical HPV16 infection that either progressed to CIN3+ or cleared (not recorded which). The sequenced sample consisted of blood buffy coat.

The part of the CDR3 DNA that was read is TGTGCCAGTAGTAGCGCTTCGGCGGGAGGAAACACC. Translation: CASSSASAGGNT. The complete CDR3 sequence is CASSSASAGGNTIYF. V is TRBV19 and J is TRBJ1-3, with D unresolved. From the germline J gene comes the end of the CDR3, since the read stops 3 residues before it. CDR3 length: 15 amino acids. Trimming took off 4 bases at V and 4 bases at J, with 14 bases between the two ends. CDR1 LNHDA and CDR2 SQIVND come from the germline V gene (reference sequence).